This note documents a single T cell receptor (beta chain) sequence. The target antigen is unknown. This specimen comes from a study of graft-versus-host responses after intestinal transplantation. Overall study context: For approximately 3 years after anti-thymocyte globulin induction, all recipients took tacrolimus and steroids. Whole-study results and caveats: Levels of circulating GvH clones at their peak were associated with early post-transplant HvG declines. Recipient-marrow GvH clones were detected, some having first appeared in ileum or blood.

TCRdb keeps only in-frame clones here, not all; method: immunoSEQ multiplex PCR. The sample lists under 85,000 clones, roughly 88% occurring once. This TCR came from a human donor who received an intestinal transplant. Sequenced here: unstimulated CD8+ T cells sorted from spleen or lymph node cells, sampled before intestinal transplant.

CDR3 in amino acids: CASSPGGSYGELFF. DNA of the CDR3: TGTGCCAGCTCACCGGGGGGATCCTACGGGGAGCTGTTTTTT. The chain couples TRBV18 to TRBJ2-2; tentative D call: TRBD2 (6 bases). Germline V gives CDR1 KGHSH, CDR2 LQKENI. V gave up 3 bases and J gave up 7 bases, with 12 bases separating them. This CDR3 has 14 residues.